The 7 T cell receptor beta chains below were found in one sample sequenced in a study of T cell responses to AZD1222 COVID-19 vaccine. Only in-frame clones appear in the TCRdb table, and some are missing; sequencing was by immunoSEQ multiplex PCR. The sample records about 130,000 clones, approximately 85% being singletons. Sample: peripheral blood, taken on day 0 of AZD1222 vaccination. All receptors come from an adult in good health.

This chain joins TRBV4-2 and TRBJ1-5; no clear D gene. Germline loops: CDR1 LGHNA, CDR2 YNFKEQ. This CDR3 is built from 15 residues. Trimming left V 4 bases short and J 1 base short, with 11 bases between. Written as DNA, the CDR3 is TGTGCCAGCAGCCCCGAGGGCGGGAGCAATCAGCCCCAGCATTTT. Encoded protein: CASSPEGGSNQPQHF.

The V and J genes are TRBV11-3 and TRBJ2-1; maybe TRBD1 (6 bases). The V gene lost 0 bases and the J gene lost 2 bases, with 11 bases spanning the gap. The CDR3 is 16 residues long. Per the germline V gene, CDR1 is SGHNT and CDR2 is YENEEA. The CDR3 bases are TGTGCCAGCAGCTTAGATCGGTGGGGGCCCTACAATGAGCAGTTCTTC. It encodes CASSLDRWGPYNEQFF.

The V call is TRBV4-2, the J call TRBJ2-3; either TRBD1 or TRBD2 may supply D (6 bases each). The CDR3 is 15 residues long. From germline, CDR1 is LGHNA and CDR2 YNFKEQ. Between the trimmed V and J ends, which lost 1 base and 5 bases, there was a span of 13 bases. Here the CDR3 reads CASSQVGGLLDTQYF. CDR3 bases: TGTGCCAGCAGCCAAGTTGGGGGGCTATTAGATACGCAGTATTTT.

The V call is TRBV5-4, the J call TRBJ1-6; perhaps TRBD1 as D (6 bases). The germline V and J ends were trimmed by 5 bases and 0 bases, with 12 bases remaining between them. From germline, CDR1 is SGHNT and CDR2 YYREEE (reference sequence). The CDR3 totals 16 residues. This CDR3 is CASSLDSSSYNSPLHF. As DNA, the CDR3 is TGTGCCAGCAGTCTGGACAGTAGCTCCTATAATTCACCCCTCCACTTT.

The chain is built from TRBV3-1 (or the pseudogene TRBV3-2) and TRBJ1-2; a possible D gene is TRBD1 (6 bases). The V end lost 6 bases, the J end lost 6 bases, and 23 bases lay between the germline ends. The germline gives CDR1 LGHDT, CDR2 YNNKEL (reference sequence). The CDR3 has 16 amino acids. This chain's CDR3 is CASRGNRGRGSDGYTF. For the CDR3, the DNA is TGTGCCAGCAGAGGCAACCGGGGCAGGGGTTCGGATGGCTACACCTTC.

DNA for the CDR3: TGTGCCAGCAGCTTAATGGGGTCCGGAGTCAATCAGCCCCAGCATTTT. Translating gives CASSLMGSGVNQPQHF. This sequence joins TRBV7-8 and TRBJ1-5; D is unresolved. Germline CDR1 reads SGHVS; CDR2 reads FQNEAQ. The CDR3 is 16 amino acids. The V end lost 2 bases, the J end lost 3 bases, and 14 bases lay between the germline ends.

The genes are TRBV18 and TRBJ1-3, with D perhaps matching TRBD1 (5 bases). The CDR3 totals 15 residues. Germline assignment: CDR1 KGHSH and CDR2 LQKENI. Trimming stripped 2 bases from V and 0 bases from J, with 8 bases between. For the CDR3, the DNA is TGTGCCAGCTCACCAGTGGGGCTCTCTGGAAACACCATATATTTT. Residues: CASSPVGLSGNTIYF.